The 11 T cell receptor beta chains below were found in one sample sequenced in a study of beta chain features in type 1 diabetes (dated 2018 in TCRdb). Libraries were built with the immunoSEQ multiplex PCR assay. The entire isolated RNA was reverse transcribed using the High Capacity cDNA Reverse Transcription Kit, and thus expressed TCRB transcripts were sequenced. The clones in this table, taken by TCRdb from immuneACCESS, are in-frame only. Not every clone is retained; where verified, under half of the shortfall comes from an unresolved V gene, and the cause of the rest is unknown. The sample has some 360,000 clones on record, roughly a fifth of them singletons. Jointly, the top ten make up 0.035% to 0.055% of the sample. The sequencing input was naive CD4+ T cells from blood. This sample's cell subset or site label indicates: true naive CD4+ T cells. These receptors were collected from a woman aged 18 to 35 in good health.

The CDR3 DNA reads TGTGCCAGTAGTATAGGGCCGCTAGCGGGCAAAGAGACCCAGTACTTC. Translation gives CASSIGPLAGKETQYF. The V gene is TRBV19, the J gene TRBJ2-5; 8 bases are a match to TRBD2. With 1 base clipped from V and 3 bases from J, the junction kept 7 bases outside the gene matches. CDR3 size: 16 residues. Germline V gene data show CDR1 as LNHDA and CDR2 as SQIVND (reference sequence).

This clone was counted between two and nine times. CDR3 DNA: TGTGCCAGCAGCTTGAGGGGAGAGACCCAGTACTTC. This gives the protein CASSLRGETQYF. V is TRBV5-4 and J is TRBJ2-5; a possible D gene is TRBD1 (5 bases). The CDR3 spans 12 residues. Trimming left V 1 base short and J 4 bases short, with 5 bases between. Germline V gene data show CDR1 as SGHNT and CDR2 as YYREEE (reference sequence).

This sequence joins TRBV5-6 and TRBJ2-2; D is ambiguous. Germline assignment: CDR1 SGHDT and CDR2 YYEEEE. V was shortened by 0 bases and J by 4 bases, with 13 bases between the two germline ends. There are 16 residues in the CDR3. CDR3: CASSLVRNVGTGELFF. CDR3 coding DNA: TGTGCCAGCAGCTTGGTGCGGAATGTCGGCACCGGGGAGCTGTTTTTT.

V is TRBV27 and J is TRBJ2-5; 8 positions match TRBD1. The germline CDR1 and CDR2 sequences are MNHEY and SMNVEV (reference sequence). This CDR3 is 13 amino acids long. Trimming took 3 bases from V and 4 from J; bases not matched to a gene: 1. The CDR3 protein is CASSLTGVETQYF. Written as DNA, the CDR3 is TGTGCCAGCAGTTTGACAGGGGTAGAGACCCAGTACTTC.

This clone was counted only a few times. This chain connects TRBV7-2 to TRBJ2-5; maybe TRBD2 (6 bases). Germline V gene sequence: CDR1 SGHTA, CDR2 FQGNSA. Deletions cut 1 base from V and 5 bases from J, with 11 bases between. There are 14 residues in the CDR3. The CDR3 nucleotides are TGTGCCAGCAGCTTAGACGGGGGACCGGAGACCCAGTACTTC. Its protein product is CASSLDGGPETQYF. The variable domain in full, completed from reference TRBV7-2 and TRBJ2-5, reads GAGVSQSPSNKVTEKGKDVELRCDPISGHTALYWYRQSLGQGLEFLIYFQGNSAPDKSGLPSDRFSAERTGGSVSTLTIQRTQQEDSAVYLCASSLDGGPETQYFGPGTRLLVL.

This clone has only a few counts. This rearrangement joins TRBV4-2 to TRBJ1-2; 9 nucleotides match TRBD1. V lost 0 bases and J lost 4; bases outside the gene matches: 0. The germline V gene encodes CDR1 LGHNA and CDR2 YNFKEQ. CDR3 length equals 14 residues. The CDR3 loop is CASSQEGQGYGYTF. The CDR3 DNA follows: TGTGCCAGCAGCCAAGAGGGACAGGGCTATGGCTACACCTTC.

A few counts support this clone. The chain has TRBV29-1 and TRBJ1-3; no reliable D call. The length of the CDR3 is 13 residues. Germline V CDR1 and CDR2: SQVTM, ANQGSEA. V was trimmed by 2 bases and J by 1 base, leaving 6 bases between them. Here the CDR3 DNA reads TGCAGCGTTGAAAAACAGTCTGGAAACACCATATATTTT. This gives the protein CSVEKQSGNTIYF.

Only a few counts were recorded for this clone. The chain has TRBV29-1 and TRBJ1-1; 7 nucleotides agree with TRBD1. The CDR3 loop spans 14 amino acids. V was clipped by 4 bases and J by 1 base; unmatched bases: 6. Germline CDR1 and CDR2: SQVTM and ANQGSEA. CDR3 coding DNA: TGCAGCGTTGCAAAGGGGGCTAAGAACACTGAAGCTTTCTTT. Residues: CSVAKGAKNTEAFF.

This clone was counted only a few times. The gene calls are TRBV7-3 and TRBJ1-1; D ambiguous. V lost 2 bases to trimming and J lost 4 bases, with 11 bases between them. The germline V gene encodes CDR1 SGHTA and CDR2 FQGTGA. This CDR3 has 14 amino acids. CDR3 sequence reads: CASSLEVTSTEAFF. DNA for the CDR3: TGTGCCAGCAGCTTAGAGGTTACCAGCACTGAAGCTTTCTTT.

The V and J genes are TRBV11-2 and TRBJ1-4; no definite D call. The CDR3 contains 15 residues. CDR1 SGHAT and CDR2 FQNNGV come from the germline V gene. With 4 bases removed from V and 2 bases from J, the gap between germline ends came to 11 bases. The CDR3 DNA reads as TGTGCCAGCAGCTCCCGGGGTGGGACTAATGAAAAACTGTTTTTT. Translating gives CASSSRGGTNEKLFF.

This clone has just a few counts. The chain carries TRBV5-1 and TRBJ2-7; no clear D. The germline CDR1 and CDR2 sequences are SGHRS and YFSETQ. The V end was cut by 0 bases, the J end by 5 bases, with 15 bases between. CDR3 length: 15 residues. This CDR3 reads CASSLASQVYNEQYF. CDR3 sequence (DNA): TGCGCCAGCAGCTTGGCTTCCCAGGTTTACAACGAGCAGTACTTC. The whole variable domain, filled in from reference TRBV5-1 and TRBJ2-7, reads KAGVTQTPRYLIKTRGQQVTLSCSPISGHRSVSWYQQTPGQGLQFLFEYFSETQRNKGNFPGRFSGRQFSNSRSEMNVSTLELGDSALYLCASSLASQVYNEQYFGPGTRLTVT.